These 14 T cell receptor beta chains came from one sample sequenced in a study of identifying expanded T cells in peripheral blood. The repertoire was sequenced with immunoSEQ multiplex PCR; TCRdb's copy has only in-frame clones and lacks some. The sample has over 100,000 clones, 70% to 90% seen once; the top ten hold 11% to 15%. The sequencing sample was made of blood. These receptor sequences come from a person aged 18 to 75 in good health.

CDR3 loop: CASSYAGYGDSPLHF. Written as DNA, the CDR3 is TGTGCCAGCAGTTACGCGGGATATGGGGATTCACCCCTCCACTTT. The chain uses TRBV6-5 and TRBJ1-6; D unresolved. The CDR3 has 15 amino acids. V lost 2 bases to trimming and J lost 8 bases, with 13 bases between them. Germline V gene data show CDR1 as MNHEY and CDR2 as SVGAGI.

The chain joins TRBV6-1 to TRBJ2-1, with D possibly matching TRBD2 (6 bases). This CDR3 has 14 amino acids. Germline-derived CDR1 and CDR2 are MNHNS and SASEGT. Trimming took 10 bases from V and 4 from J, leaving 17 bases between them. CDR3 amino acids: CANSTTGEYNEQFF. The DNA for the CDR3 is TGTGCCAACAGCACCACGGGGGAGTACAATGAGCAGTTCTTC.

The chain carries TRBV7-6 and TRBJ2-2; D might be TRBD2 (6 bases). From germline, CDR1 is SGHVS and CDR2 FNYEAQ. The CDR3 is made up of 14 amino acids. Deletions cut 5 bases from V and 1 base from J, with 8 bases between. CDR3: CASSLGGNTGELFF. The CDR3 DNA follows: TGTGCCAGCAGCCTGGGGGGGAACACCGGGGAGCTGTTTTTT.

J is TRBJ2-4 and V is TRBV11-2, with D uncertain. Germline V CDR1 and CDR2: SGHAT, FQNNGV. Trimming took off 0 bases at V and 7 bases at J, with 13 bases between the two ends. The CDR3 runs to 15 residues. The CDR3 protein is CASSLDQSSFNIQYF. CDR3 DNA: TGTGCCAGCAGCTTAGATCAAAGTTCCTTTAACATTCAGTACTTC.

The rearrangement uses TRBV4-2 and TRBJ1-4; 10 bases line up with TRBD1. V shed 4 bases and J 0 bases; nucleotides not matched to a gene: 8. CDR3 length: 18 amino acids. The V gene's germline CDR1 is LGHNA and CDR2 YNFKEQ. This CDR3 is CASSPKTGGMATNEKLFF. CDR3 coding DNA: TGTGCCAGCAGCCCAAAGACAGGGGGCATGGCAACTAATGAAAAACTGTTTTTT.

The chain employs TRBV6-1 and TRBJ2-1; 8 bases agree with TRBD2. Germline V gives CDR1 MNHNS, CDR2 SASEGT. This CDR3 has 14 amino acids. Trimming at V came to 8 bases and at J to 8 bases, leaving 11 bases not matched to a gene. As DNA, the CDR3 is TGTGCCAGCCTTCGGCGGGGGGCCGCGGATGAGCAGTTCTTC. This translates into CASLRRGAADEQFF.

The gene calls are TRBV27 and TRBJ1-5; the D gene is possibly TRBD1 (6 bases). There are 15 residues in the CDR3. Germline V gene sequence: CDR1 MNHEY, CDR2 SMNVEV (reference sequence). Between the trimmed V and J ends, which lost 3 bases and 0 bases, there was a span of 9 bases. CDR3 sequence reads: CASSFGQYSNQPQHF. For the CDR3, the DNA is TGTGCCAGCAGTTTCGGACAGTATAGCAATCAGCCCCAGCATTTT.

The V and J genes are TRBV28 and TRBJ2-1, with 8 positions matching TRBD1. The CDR3 sequence is 14 residues long. Germline V gives CDR1 MDHEN, CDR2 SYDVKM. V lost 5 bases and J lost 8; bases outside the gene matches: 8. The CDR3 here is CASSTQGAGYEQFF. In DNA, the CDR3 is TGTGCCAGCAGTACCCAGGGGGCGGGCTATGAGCAGTTCTTC.

A remark on this clone: This specimen includes other DNA sequences encoding the same CDR3. V is TRBV5-1 and J is TRBJ2-5; 7 nucleotides match TRBD2. Trimming cost V 0 bases and J 2 bases; bases outside gene matches: 1. Germline-derived CDR1 and CDR2 are SGHRS and YFSETQ. CDR3 length: 14 residues. This chain's CDR3 is CASSLAGGQETQYF. The CDR3 coding sequence is TGCGCCAGCAGCTTGGCCGGGGGGCAAGAGACCCAGTACTTC.

The V and J genes are TRBV5-1 and TRBJ1-6; D may be TRBD1 (5 bases). The V and J ends lost 0 bases and 8 bases respectively, with 15 bases between them. The CDR3 runs to 16 residues. Germline V CDR1 and CDR2: SGHRS, YFSETQ. DNA of the CDR3: TGCGCCAGCAGCTTGGACGCAGGGAGATTGGATTCACCCCTCCACTTT. Translation gives CASSLDAGRLDSPLHF.

V and J are TRBV5-1 and TRBJ2-3; no definite D call. The V gene lost 4 bases and the J gene lost 4 bases, with 13 bases spanning the gap. The CDR3 is 14 residues long. Germline V gene data show CDR1 as SGHRS and CDR2 as YFSETQ. The CDR3 nucleotides are TGCGCCAGCAGCCAGGACCCTGGCGCAGATACGCAGTATTTT. Its translation: CASSQDPGADTQYF.

The V gene is TRBV18, the J gene TRBJ2-1, with TRBD1 matching over 11 bases. V was clipped by 3 bases and J by 7 bases; unmatched bases: 8. Germline values: CDR1 KGHSH, CDR2 LQKENI. This CDR3 is built from 16 residues. The CDR3 coding sequence is TGTGCCAGCTCACCGGATGGACAGGGGGCCCGGAATGAGCAGTTCTTC. Its protein is CASSPDGQGARNEQFF.

The chain employs TRBV18 and TRBJ2-1, with D unresolved. Trimming removed 2 bases from V and 1 base from J, with 9 bases in between. The CDR3 is 15 amino acids. Per germline, CDR1 KGHSH and CDR2 LQKENI. CDR3 nucleotide sequence: TGTGCCAGCTCACCAGAAGTTGCATCCTACAATGAGCAGTTCTTC. Protein product: CASSPEVASYNEQFF.

The chain uses TRBV10-3 and TRBJ2-1, with 8 bases identical to TRBD1. This CDR3 contains 15 residues. Unmatched junction bases numbered 8, after V lost 6 bases and J lost 4 bases. The germline gives CDR1 ENHRY, CDR2 SYGVKD. CDR3 coding DNA: TGTGCCATCAGCGGACAGGGATTAGGGTACAATGAGCAGTTCTTC. Translated: CAISGQGLGYNEQFF.